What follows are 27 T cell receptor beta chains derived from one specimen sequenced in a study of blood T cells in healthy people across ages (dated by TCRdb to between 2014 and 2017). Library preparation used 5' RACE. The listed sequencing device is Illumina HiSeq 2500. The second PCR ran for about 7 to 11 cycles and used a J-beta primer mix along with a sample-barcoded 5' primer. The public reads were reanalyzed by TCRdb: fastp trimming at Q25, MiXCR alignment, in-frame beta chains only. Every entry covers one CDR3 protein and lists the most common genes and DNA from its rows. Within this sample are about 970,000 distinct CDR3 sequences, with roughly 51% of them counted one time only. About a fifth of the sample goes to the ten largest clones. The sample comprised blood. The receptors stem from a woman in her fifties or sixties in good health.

CDR3 region: CASRDPGRTEAFF. CDR3 DNA sequence: TGTGCCAGCAGAGACCCGGGGAGGACTGAAGCTTTCTTT. This chain joins TRBV28 and TRBJ1-1; D uncertain. V shed 6 bases and J shed 5 bases, with 13 bases lying between them. Germline CDR1 is MDHEN and CDR2 is SYDVKM. CDR3 length: 13 amino acids.

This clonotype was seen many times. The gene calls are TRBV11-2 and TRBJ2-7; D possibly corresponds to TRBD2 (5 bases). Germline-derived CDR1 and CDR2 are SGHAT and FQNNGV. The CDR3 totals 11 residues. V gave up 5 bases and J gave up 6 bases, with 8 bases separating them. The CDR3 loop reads CASSAGGEQYF. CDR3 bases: TGTGCCAGCAGCGCGGGCGGCGAGCAGTACTTC.

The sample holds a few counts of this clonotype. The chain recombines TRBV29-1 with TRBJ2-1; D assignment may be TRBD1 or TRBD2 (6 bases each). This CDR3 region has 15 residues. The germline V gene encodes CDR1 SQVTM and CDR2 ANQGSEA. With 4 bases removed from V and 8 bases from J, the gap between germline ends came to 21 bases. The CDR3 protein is CSVARDTSSAHEQFF. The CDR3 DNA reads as TGCAGCGTTGCTCGGGACACCTCTAGCGCCCATGAGCAGTTCTTC.

CDR3 in amino acids: CASSDAGIVDSPGYTF. The DNA for the CDR3 is TGTGCCAGCAGTGATGCAGGGATCGTCGACAGTCCCGGCTACACCTTC. The V and J genes are TRBV6-1 and TRBJ1-2; TRBD1 is a possible D gene (5 bases). Trimming cost V 3 bases and J 8 bases, with 22 bases left between them. The CDR3 covers 16 residues. Germline lookup yields CDR1 MNHNS and CDR2 SASEGT.

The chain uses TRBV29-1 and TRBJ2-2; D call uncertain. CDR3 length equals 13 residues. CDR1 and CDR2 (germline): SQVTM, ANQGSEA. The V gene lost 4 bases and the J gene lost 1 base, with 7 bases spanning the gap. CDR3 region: CSVGQRNTGELFF. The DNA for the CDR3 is TGCAGCGTTGGACAAAGGAACACCGGGGAGCTGTTTTTT.

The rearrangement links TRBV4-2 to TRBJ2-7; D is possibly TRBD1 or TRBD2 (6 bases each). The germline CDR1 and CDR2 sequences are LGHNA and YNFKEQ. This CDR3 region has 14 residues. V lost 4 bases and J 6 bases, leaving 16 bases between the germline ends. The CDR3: CASSPPTGAGEQYF. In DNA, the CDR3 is TGTGCCAGCAGCCCACCGACGGGGGCCGGCGAGCAGTACTTC.

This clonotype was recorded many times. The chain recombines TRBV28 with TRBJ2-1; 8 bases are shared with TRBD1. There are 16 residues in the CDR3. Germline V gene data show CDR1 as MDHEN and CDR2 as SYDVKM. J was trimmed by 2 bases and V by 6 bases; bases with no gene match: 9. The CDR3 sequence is CASRSDSDRAYNEQFF. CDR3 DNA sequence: TGTGCCAGCAGGTCAGACTCGGACAGGGCCTACAATGAGCAGTTCTTC.

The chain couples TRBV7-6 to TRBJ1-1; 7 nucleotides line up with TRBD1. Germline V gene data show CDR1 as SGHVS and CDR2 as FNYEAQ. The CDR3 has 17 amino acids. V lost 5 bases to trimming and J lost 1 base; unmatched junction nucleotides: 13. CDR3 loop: CASSRGQRRPKNTEAFF. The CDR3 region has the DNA TGTGCCAGCAGCCGGGGACAGAGGAGGCCTAAGAACACTGAAGCTTTCTTT.

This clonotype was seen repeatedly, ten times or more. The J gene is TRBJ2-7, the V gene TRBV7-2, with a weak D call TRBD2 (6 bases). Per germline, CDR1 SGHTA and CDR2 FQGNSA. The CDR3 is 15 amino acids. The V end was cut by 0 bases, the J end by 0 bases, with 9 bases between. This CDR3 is CASSLAGGFSYEQYF. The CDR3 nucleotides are TGTGCCAGCAGCTTAGCGGGAGGCTTCTCCTACGAGCAGTACTTC.

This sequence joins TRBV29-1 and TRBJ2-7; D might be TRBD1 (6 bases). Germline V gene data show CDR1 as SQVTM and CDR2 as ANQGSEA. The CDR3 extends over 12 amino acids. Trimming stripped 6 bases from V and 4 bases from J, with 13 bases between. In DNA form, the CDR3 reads TGCAGCGTGCAATTACAGGGATACGAGCAGTACTTC. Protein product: CSVQLQGYEQYF.

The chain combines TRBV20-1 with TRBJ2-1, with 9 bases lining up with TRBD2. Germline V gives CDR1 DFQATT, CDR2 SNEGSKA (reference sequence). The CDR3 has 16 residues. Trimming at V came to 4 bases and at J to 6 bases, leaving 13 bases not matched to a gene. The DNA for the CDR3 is TGCAGTGCTAATCCGATAGCGGGAGCGGAACCCAATGAGCAGTTCTTC. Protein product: CSANPIAGAEPNEQFF.

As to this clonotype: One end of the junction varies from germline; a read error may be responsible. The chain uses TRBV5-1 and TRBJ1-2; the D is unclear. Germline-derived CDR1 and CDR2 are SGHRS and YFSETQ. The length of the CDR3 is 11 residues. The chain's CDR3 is CTSSPDYGYTF. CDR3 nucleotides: TGCACCAGCAGCCCGGACTATGGCTACACCTTC.

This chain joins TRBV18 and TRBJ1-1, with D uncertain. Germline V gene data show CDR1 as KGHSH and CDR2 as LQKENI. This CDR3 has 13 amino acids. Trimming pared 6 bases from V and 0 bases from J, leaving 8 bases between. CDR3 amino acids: CASSSDLNTEAFF. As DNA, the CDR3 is TGTGCCAGCTCGTCCGATCTGAACACTGAAGCTTTCTTT.

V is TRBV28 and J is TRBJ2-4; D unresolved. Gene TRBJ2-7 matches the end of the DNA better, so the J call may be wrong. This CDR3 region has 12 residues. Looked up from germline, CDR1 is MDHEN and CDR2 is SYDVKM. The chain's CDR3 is CASSDPYYEQYF. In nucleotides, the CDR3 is TGTGCCAGCAGTGATCCGTACTACGAGCAGTACTTC.

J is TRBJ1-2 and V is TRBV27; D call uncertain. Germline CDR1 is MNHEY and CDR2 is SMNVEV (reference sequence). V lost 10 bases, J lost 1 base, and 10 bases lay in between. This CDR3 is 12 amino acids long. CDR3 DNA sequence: TGTGCCACAGAGAGCTTTAACTATGGCTACACCTTC. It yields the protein CATESFNYGYTF.

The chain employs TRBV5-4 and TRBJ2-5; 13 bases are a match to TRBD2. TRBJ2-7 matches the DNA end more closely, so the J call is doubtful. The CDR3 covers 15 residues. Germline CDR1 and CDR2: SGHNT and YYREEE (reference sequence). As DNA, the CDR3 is TGTGCCAGCAGCAGGGGGACTAGCGGGGAATACGAGCAGTACTTC. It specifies CASSRGTSGEYEQYF.

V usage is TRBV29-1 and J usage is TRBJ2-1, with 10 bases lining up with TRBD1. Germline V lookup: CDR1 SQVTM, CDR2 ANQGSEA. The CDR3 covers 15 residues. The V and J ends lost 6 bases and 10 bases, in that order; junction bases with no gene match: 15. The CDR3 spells CSVPLDRGRVGEQFF. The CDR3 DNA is TGCAGCGTCCCCCTCGACAGGGGGCGGGTAGGGGAGCAGTTCTTC.

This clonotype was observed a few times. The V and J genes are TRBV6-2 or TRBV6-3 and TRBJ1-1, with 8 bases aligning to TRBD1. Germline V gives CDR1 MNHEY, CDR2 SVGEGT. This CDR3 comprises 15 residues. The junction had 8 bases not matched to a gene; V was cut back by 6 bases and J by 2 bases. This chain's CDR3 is CASRRRTGSNTEAFF. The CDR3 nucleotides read TGTGCCAGCAGACGTAGGACAGGGAGCAACACTGAAGCTTTCTTT.

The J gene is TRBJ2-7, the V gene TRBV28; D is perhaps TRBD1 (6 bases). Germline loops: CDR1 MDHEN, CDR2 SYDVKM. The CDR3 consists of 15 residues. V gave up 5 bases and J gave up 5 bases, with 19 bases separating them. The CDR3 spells CASSATTGSTHEQYF. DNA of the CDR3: TGTGCCAGCAGTGCAACGACAGGATCAACCCACGAGCAGTACTTC.

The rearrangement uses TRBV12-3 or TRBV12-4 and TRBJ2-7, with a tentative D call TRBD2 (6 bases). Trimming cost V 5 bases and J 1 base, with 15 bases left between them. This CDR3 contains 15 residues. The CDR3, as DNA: TGTGCCAGCAGTCCCCACTTTAGCGGTTCCTACGAGCAGTACTTC. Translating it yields CASSPHFSGSYEQYF.

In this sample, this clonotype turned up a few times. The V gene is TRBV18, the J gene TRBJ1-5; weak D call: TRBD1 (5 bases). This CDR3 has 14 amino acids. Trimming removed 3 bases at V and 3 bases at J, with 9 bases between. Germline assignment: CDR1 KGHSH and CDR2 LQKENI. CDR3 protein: CASSPDRVNQPQHF. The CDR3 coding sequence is TGTGCCAGCTCACCTGACAGAGTCAATCAGCCCCAGCATTTT.

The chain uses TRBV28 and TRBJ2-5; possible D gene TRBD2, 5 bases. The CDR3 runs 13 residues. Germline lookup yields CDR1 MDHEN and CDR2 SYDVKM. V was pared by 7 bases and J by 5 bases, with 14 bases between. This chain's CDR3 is CASTGVSVETQYF. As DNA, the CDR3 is TGTGCCAGCACCGGGGTTAGCGTCGAGACCCAGTACTTC. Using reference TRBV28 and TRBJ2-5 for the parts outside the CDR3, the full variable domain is DVKVTQSSRYLVKRTGEKVFLECVQDMDHENMFWYRQDPGLGLRLIYFSYDVKMKEKGDIPEGYSVSREKKERFSLILESASTNQTSMYLCASTGVSVETQYFGPGTRLLVL.

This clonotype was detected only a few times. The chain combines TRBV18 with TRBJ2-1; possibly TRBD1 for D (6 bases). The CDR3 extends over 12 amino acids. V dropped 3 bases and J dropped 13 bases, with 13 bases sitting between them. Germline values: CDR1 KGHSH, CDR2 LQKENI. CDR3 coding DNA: TGTGCCAGCTCACCTCAGGGGACGGTACAGTTCTTC. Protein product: CASSPQGTVQFF. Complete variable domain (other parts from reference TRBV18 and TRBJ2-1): NAGVMQNPRHLVRRRGQEARLRCSPMKGHSHVYWYRQLPEEGLKFMVYLQKENIIDESGMPKERFSAEFPKEGPSILRIQQVVRGDSAAYFCASSPQGTVQFFGPGTRLTVL.

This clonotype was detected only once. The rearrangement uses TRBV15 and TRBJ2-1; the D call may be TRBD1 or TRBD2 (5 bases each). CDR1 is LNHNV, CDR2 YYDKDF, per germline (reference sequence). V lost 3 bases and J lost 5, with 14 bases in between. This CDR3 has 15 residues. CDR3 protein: CATSRTGTQNNEQFF. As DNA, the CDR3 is TGTGCCACCAGCAGGACCGGGACCCAAAACAATGAGCAGTTCTTC.

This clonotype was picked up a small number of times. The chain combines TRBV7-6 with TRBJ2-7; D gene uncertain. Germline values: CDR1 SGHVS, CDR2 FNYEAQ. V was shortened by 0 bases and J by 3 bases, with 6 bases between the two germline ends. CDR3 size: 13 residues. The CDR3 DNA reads TGTGCCAGCAGCTTAGCGGAGTTCTACGAGCAGTACTTC. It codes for CASSLAEFYEQYF.

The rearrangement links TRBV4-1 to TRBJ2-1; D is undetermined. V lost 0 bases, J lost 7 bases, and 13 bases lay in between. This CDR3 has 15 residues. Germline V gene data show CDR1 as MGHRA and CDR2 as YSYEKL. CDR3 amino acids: CASSQDTFRGNEQFF. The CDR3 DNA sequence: TGCGCCAGCAGCCAAGATACTTTTCGAGGTAATGAGCAGTTCTTC.

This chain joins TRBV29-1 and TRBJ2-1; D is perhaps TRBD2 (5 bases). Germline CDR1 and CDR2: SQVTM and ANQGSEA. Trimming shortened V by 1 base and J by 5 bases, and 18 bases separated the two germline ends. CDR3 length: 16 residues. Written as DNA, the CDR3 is TGCAGCGTTGAAGGAGGAGCAGAGGAGGCCCACAATGAGCAGTTCTTC. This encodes CSVEGGAEEAHNEQFF.